The subject of this entry is one TCR beta chain. Measured with immunoSEQ multiplex PCR; TCRdb has only the in-frame clones, and not every one. The sample yields more than 85,000 clones, 75% to 95% seen once. The sample originates from a study of siplizumab effects on memory and regulatory T cells. Germline-derived CDR1 and CDR2 are WNHNN and SYGVQD (reference sequence). The CDR3 extends over 13 amino acids. The ends lost 4 bases at V and 6 bases at J; junction bases unmatched: 4. The V and J genes are TRBV10-1 and TRBJ2-7, with TRBD1 matching over 9 bases. This TCR derives from a human donor in good health. Some clones in this sample may be carry-over from other donors' samples. The sample comprised CD4+ T cells sorted from blood. CDR3 region: CASSAQGAGEQYF. The DNA of the CDR3 is TGCGCCAGCAGTGCACAGGGGGCGGGCGAGCAGTACTTC.